Sequencing of this TCR beta chain was carried out in a study of Ad26.COV2.S vaccination and SARS-CoV-2 variants (dated by TCRdb to 2020 to 2022). About the investigation overall: Vaccine-arm donors were drawn from COV1001, a multicentre, randomized, double-blind, placebo-controlled phase I-IIa trial of Ad26.COV2.S in healthy adults. Trial participants were randomized into five groups of five: low-dose or high-dose Ad26.COV2.S given once or twice, or placebo on both occasions. Ad26.COV2.S was given intramuscularly at 5x10^10 or 1x10^11 viral particles, as a single shot or as two shots 56 days apart. Blinding of investigators to trial group allocation was maintained during experiments and outcome assessment. Sequencing of the TCRbeta repertoire served to evaluate the specificity and breadth of SARS-CoV-2-reactive T cell receptors following Ad26.COV2.S vaccination. A total of roughly 30 samples were included in the TCR-sequenced set, comprising 19 Ad26.COV2.S vaccine recipients, 5 placebo recipients and 8 SARS-CoV-2 convalescent individuals. Results the study describes overall, beyond this receptor: The authors noted that total T cell responses may have been underestimated by the TCR breadth and depth analyses. Non-spike TCR breadth was comparable between vaccine and placebo recipients, consistent with the vaccine containing only spike. Ad26.COV2.S recipients had higher spike-specific TCR breadth than placebo recipients (P = 0.0014). After vaccination, spike-specific CD8+ and CD4+ T cell responses were reported to show substantial breadth. The study was not powered for comparison of responses between vaccine doses or regimens.

The CDR3 measures 14 amino acids from cysteine to phenylalanine. The CDR3 DNA has 42 bases and is translated from base 1. V ends up 7 bases short and J 11 bases short, with an unmatched junction base count of 13. CDR1 and CDR2, looked up from the germline V gene, are SNHLY and FYNNEI. Reading the label with the study, this specimen's treatment or condition is: some 20 received Ad26.COV2.S at low or high dose, single or two shots; a few received placebo; per-sample allocation not given. For vaccine and placebo recipients, the sequenced repertoires came from samples collected on day 63 after the first injection. In Cohort 1b, fewer than 30 adults aged 18-55 years were enrolled at a single site in Boston, USA, between 29 July and 7 August 2020. Ad26.COV2.S was a replication-incompetent adenovirus type 26 vector that expressed a prefusion-stabilized SARS-CoV-2 spike protein derived from the original Wuhan strain.

In regard to this clone: It lacks a known antigen. Base qualities are not at hand, and no much larger clone is one base apart.

The immunoSEQ Assay was used to sequence TCRbeta CDR3 regions. After extraction, genomic DNA underwent amplification by bias-controlled multiplex PCR, followed by high-throughput sequencing. For the original study's pipeline: To quantify the absolute abundance of each unique TCRbeta CDR3 region, sequences were collapsed and filtered. T cell fraction was estimated by normalizing TCRbeta template counts to usable DNA, which was measured by amplifying reference genes present in all nucleated cells. Repertoire TCRs were annotated as SARS-CoV-2-specific when V gene, CDR3 amino acid sequence and J gene were exactly matched to a known reactive TCR set. The reference SARS-CoV-2 TCR set came from MIRA and was filtered for enrichment in COVID-19-positive ImmuneCODE repertoires, removing public or cross-reactive TCRs. Based on the MIRA antigens, annotated TCRs were further analysed at the level of specific ORF or position within ORF. Depth was the summed frequency of annotated unique rearrangements, while breadth was defined as annotated unique rearrangements over total unique productive rearrangements. Two-sided Wilcoxon rank-sum tests were applied when comparing TCR breadth between groups. TCRdb stores this immuneACCESS table with in-frame sequences only. Part of the clones is absent; in the studies checked, under half of the shortfall reflects unresolved V genes, and no reason is known for the rest. That table supplies the V and J calls and clone size; D and trimming were determined from the DNA. This sample has roughly 420,000 clones in its table, and about 91% of those were observed once. The ten most abundant clones make up approximately 2.5% of the sample.

The source is a person between 18 and 65 years old who received the Ad26.COV2.S COVID-19 vaccine or a placebo. The sample in question was peripheral blood, obtained in a trial of Ad26.COV2.S vaccine versus placebo. The receptor chain draws on TRBV2 and TRBJ1-5, with TRBD1 identical over 8 junction bases. The sequenced DNA is TGTGCCAGCATCCTGGGGACCGGACAGGGAGCCCAGCATTTT. Its translation reads: CASILGTGQGAQHF.